One T cell receptor beta chain is described in this entry. Data came from immunoSEQ multiplex PCR; TCRdb stores just in-frame clones and leaves some out. Of tens of thousands of clones in the sample, about 90% were seen once. Germline V gives CDR1 ENHRY, CDR2 SYGVKD. V lost 4 bases to trimming and J lost 1 base; unmatched junction nucleotides: 7. The CDR3 contains 16 residues. This entry belongs to a study of T cell changes during pregnancy in multiple sclerosis. The source of this sequence is a female donor with multiple sclerosis, enrolled in a pregnancy study. The sample here was CD4+ T cells from peripheral blood mononuclear cells, taken in the first trimester of pregnancy. This chain links TRBV10-3 with TRBJ2-3; 8 bases are a match to TRBD1. CDR3 sequence (DNA): TGTGCCATCAGTGGATCGGGCAGGGGGCGCACAGATACGCAGTATTTT. It translates to CAISGSGRGRTDTQYF.